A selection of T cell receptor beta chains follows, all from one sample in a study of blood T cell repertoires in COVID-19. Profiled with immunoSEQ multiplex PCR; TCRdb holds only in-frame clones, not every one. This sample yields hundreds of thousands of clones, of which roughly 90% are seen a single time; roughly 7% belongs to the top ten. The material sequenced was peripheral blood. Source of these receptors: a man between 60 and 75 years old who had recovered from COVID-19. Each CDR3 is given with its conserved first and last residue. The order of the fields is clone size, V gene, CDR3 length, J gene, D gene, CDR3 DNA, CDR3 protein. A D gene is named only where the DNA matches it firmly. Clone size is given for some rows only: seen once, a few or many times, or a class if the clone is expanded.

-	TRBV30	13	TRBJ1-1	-	TGTGCCTGGACCCACAGGGTTTCAACTGAAGCTTTCTTT	CAWTHRVSTEAFF
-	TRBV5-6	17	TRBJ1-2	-	TGTGCCAGCAGCTGGGACTGGGGAGAGGATAGTAACTATGGCTACACCTTC	CASSWDWGEDSNYGYTF
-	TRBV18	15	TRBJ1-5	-	TGTGCCAGCTCACCGACGACAGGTAAAATTAAGCCCCAGCATTTT	CASSPTTGKIKPQHF
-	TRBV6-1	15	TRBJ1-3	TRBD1	TGTGCCAGCAGTGAAGGTAAGGACAGGGCCAACACCATATATTTT	CASSEGKDRANTIYF
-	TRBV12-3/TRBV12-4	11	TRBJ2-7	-	TGTGCCAGCAGTTTATCGGACGAGCAGTACTTC	CASSLSDEQYF
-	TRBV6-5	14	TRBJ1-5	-	TGTGCCAGCAGTTCCCGATTGGCAAATCAGCCCCAGCATTTT	CASSSRLANQPQHF
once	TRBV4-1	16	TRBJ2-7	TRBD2	TGCGCCAGCAGACGGCTAGCGGGGGTTAGCTCCTACGAGCAGTACTTC	CASRRLAGVSSYEQYF
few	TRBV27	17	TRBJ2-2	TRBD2	TGTGCCAGCAGGCGCGGACTAGCGGGCGGGGACACCGGGGAGCTGTTTTTT	CASRRGLAGGDTGELFF
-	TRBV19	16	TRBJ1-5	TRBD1	TGTGCCAGTAGTAAGGTTCGGGACAGGGTGGCTCAGCCCCAGCATTTT	CASSKVRDRVAQPQHF
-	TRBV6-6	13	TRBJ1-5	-	TGTGCCAGCAGTTACTCTCCAGATCAGCCCCAGCATTTT	CASSYSPDQPQHF
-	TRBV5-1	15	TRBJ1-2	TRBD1	TGCGCCAGCAGCTTTAGGGCAGGGGGCTCCTATGGCTACACCTTC	CASSFRAGGSYGYTF
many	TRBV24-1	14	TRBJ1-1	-	TGTGCCACCAGTGACACGGGGGTGCTGTCTGAAGCTTTCTTT	CATSDTGVLSEAFF
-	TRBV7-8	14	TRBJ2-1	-	TGTGCCAGCAGTCCGACCTCGGGAACAAATGAGCAGTTCTTC	CASSPTSGTNEQFF
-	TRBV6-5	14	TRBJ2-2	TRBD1	TGTGCCAGCAGCTCTCGCGTTCGACAGGGGAAGCTGTTTTTT	CASSSRVRQGKLFF
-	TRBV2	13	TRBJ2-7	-	TGTGCCAGGGGGGGACAGAGCTCCTACGAGCAGTACTTC	CARGGQSSYEQYF
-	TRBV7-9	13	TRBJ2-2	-	TGTGCCAGCAGCATCCAGGGTTTTGGGGAGCTGTTTTTT	CASSIQGFGELFF
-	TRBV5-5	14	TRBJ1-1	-	TGTGCCAGCAGCTTGATAGGAGGAGGGGCTGAAGCTTTCTTT	CASSLIGGGAEAFF
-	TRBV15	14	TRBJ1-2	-	TGTGCCACCAGCAGAGAAGGGGGAGACTATGGCTACACCTTC	CATSREGGDYGYTF
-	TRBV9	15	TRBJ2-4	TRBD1	TGTGCCAGCAGCGCCGCGACAGGGCGAGAAGGCATTCAGTACTTC	CASSAATGREGIQYF
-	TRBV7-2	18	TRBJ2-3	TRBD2	TGTGCCAGCAGCTTAGGAGGGCTAGCGGGGCCTAGCACAGATACGCAGTATTTT	CASSLGGLAGPSTDTQYF
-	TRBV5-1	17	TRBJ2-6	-	TGCGCCAGCAGCCCCCGGACGGACACCTCTGGGGCCAACGTCCTGACTTTC	CASSPRTDTSGANVLTF
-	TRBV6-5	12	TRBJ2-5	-	TGTGCCAGCAGCCCAAGGAGGGAGACCCAGTACTTC	CASSPRRETQYF